What follows is one T cell receptor (beta chain) and its context. Antigen specificity is unknown. Germline assignment: CDR1 SGHTA and CDR2 FQGNSA. V lost 4 bases and J lost 9, with 16 bases in between. The length of the CDR3 is 14 residues. Alongside a J-beta primer mix, a sample-barcoded 5' primer served in a second PCR lasting about 7 to 12 cycles. TCRdb fed the 5' RACE reads into MiXCR, producing one record per CDR3 protein. The table records some 1.8 million distinct CDR3 sequences, more than 35% of them present only once. This sample is drawn from a study of blood T cells in healthy people across ages. Study results and limitations: There were more naive CD4+ cells and higher diversity in long-lived donors than in aged donors.

V is TRBV7-2 and J is TRBJ2-1; TRBD2 might be the D (5 bases). The clonotype was recovered from a human donor in good health. Sample: blood. The CDR3 protein is CASSSPEVPIEQFF. In nucleotides, the CDR3 is TGTGCCAGCAGCTCCCCGGAGGTACCTATTGAGCAGTTCTTC. The complete variable domain, with remaining parts taken from reference TRBV7-2 and TRBJ2-1, reads GAGVSQSPSNKVTEKGKDVELRCDPISGHTALYWYRQSLGQGLEFLIYFQGNSAPDKSGLPSDRFSAERTGGSVSTLTIQRTQQEDSAVYLCASSSPEVPIEQFFGPGTRLTVL.